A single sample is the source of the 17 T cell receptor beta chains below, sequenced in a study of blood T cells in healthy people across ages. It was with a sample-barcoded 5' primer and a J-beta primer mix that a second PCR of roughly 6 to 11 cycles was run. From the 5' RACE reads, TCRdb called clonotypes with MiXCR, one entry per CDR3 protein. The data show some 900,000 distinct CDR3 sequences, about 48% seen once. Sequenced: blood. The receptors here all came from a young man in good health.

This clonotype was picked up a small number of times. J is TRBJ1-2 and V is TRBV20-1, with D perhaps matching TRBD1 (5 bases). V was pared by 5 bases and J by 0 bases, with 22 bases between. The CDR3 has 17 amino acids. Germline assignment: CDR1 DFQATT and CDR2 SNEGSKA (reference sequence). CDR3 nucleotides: TGCAGTGCTGATCCGCCGGGAGGGGCCATCTCTAACTATGGCTACACCTTC. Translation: CSADPPGGAISNYGYTF.

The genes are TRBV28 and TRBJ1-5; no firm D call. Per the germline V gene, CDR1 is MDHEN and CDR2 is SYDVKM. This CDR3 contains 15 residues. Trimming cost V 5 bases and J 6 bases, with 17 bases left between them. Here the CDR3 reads CASSPGPLTGQPQHF. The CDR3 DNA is TGTGCCAGCAGTCCCGGGCCCCTAACGGGTCAGCCCCAGCATTTT.

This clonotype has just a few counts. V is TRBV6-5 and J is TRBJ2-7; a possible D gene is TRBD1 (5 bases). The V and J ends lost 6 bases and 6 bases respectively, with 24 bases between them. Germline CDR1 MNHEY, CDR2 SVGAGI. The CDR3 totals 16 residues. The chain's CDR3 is CASRPTYWGKVGEQYF. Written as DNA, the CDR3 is TGTGCCAGCAGGCCAACATACTGGGGCAAAGTCGGCGAGCAGTACTTC.

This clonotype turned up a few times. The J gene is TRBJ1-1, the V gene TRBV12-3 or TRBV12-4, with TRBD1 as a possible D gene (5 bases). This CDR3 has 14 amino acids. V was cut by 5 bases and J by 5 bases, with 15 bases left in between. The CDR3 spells CASSVLGKGTEAFF. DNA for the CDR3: TGTGCCAGCAGTGTTTTAGGGAAGGGGACTGAAGCTTTCTTT.

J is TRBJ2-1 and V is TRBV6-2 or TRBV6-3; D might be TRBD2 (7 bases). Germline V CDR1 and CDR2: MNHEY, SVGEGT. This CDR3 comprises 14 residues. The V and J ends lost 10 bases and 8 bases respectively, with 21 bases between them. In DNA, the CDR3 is TGTGCCACCCTCTTGACGGGGGGCCCCTATGAGCAGTTCTTC. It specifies CATLLTGGPYEQFF.

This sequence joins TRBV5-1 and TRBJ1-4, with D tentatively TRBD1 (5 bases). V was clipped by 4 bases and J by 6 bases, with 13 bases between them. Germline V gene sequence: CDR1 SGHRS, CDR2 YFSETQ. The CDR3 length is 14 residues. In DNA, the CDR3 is TGCGCCAGCAGCCCTGGGACCATGGATGAAAAACTGTTTTTT. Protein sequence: CASSPGTMDEKLFF.

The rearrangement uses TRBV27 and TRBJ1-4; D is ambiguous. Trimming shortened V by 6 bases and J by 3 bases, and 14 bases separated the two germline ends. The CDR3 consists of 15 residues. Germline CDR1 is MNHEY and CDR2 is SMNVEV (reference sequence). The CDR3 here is CASRGITGPNEKLFF. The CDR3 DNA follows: TGTGCCAGCAGGGGAATCACGGGTCCTAATGAAAAACTGTTTTTT.

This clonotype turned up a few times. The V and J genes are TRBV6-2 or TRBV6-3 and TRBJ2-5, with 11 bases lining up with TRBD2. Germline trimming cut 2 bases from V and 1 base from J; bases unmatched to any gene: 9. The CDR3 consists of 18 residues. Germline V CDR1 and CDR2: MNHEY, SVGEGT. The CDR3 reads CASSYRSGGALFQETQYF. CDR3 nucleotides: TGTGCCAGCAGTTACCGTAGCGGGGGGGCCTTGTTCCAAGAGACCCAGTACTTC.

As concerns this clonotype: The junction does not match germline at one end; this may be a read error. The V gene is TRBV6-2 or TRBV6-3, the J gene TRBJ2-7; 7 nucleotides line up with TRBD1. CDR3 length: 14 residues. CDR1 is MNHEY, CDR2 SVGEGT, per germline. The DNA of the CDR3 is TGTGCCATCAGTCGACCGGGACAGTTCTCTGAGCAGTACTTC. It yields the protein CAISRPGQFSEQYF.

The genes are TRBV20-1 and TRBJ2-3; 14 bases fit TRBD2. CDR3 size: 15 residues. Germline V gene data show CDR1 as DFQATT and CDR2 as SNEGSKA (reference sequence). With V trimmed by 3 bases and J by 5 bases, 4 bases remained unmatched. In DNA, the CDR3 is TGCAGTGCTAGGACTAGCGGGGGGGCCCAAGATACGCAGTATTTT. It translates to CSARTSGGAQDTQYF.

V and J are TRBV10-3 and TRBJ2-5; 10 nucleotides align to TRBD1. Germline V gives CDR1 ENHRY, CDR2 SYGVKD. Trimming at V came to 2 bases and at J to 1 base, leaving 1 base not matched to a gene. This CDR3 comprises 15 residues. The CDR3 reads CAISEGTGAQETQYF. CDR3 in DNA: TGTGCCATCAGTGAGGGGACAGGGGCCCAAGAGACCCAGTACTTC.

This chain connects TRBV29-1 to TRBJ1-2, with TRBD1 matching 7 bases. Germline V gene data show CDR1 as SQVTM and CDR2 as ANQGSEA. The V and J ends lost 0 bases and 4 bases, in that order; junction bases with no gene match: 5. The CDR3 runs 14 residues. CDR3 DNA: TGCAGCGTTGAAGATTCAGGGGGGTCCTATGGCTACACCTTC. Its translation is CSVEDSGGSYGYTF.

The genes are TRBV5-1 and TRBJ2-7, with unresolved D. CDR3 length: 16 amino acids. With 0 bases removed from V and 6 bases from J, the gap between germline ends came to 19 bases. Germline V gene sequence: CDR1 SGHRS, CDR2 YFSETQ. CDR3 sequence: CASSLDGPYSPAEQYF. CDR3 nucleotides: TGCGCCAGCAGCTTGGACGGGCCCTACAGCCCGGCCGAGCAGTACTTC.

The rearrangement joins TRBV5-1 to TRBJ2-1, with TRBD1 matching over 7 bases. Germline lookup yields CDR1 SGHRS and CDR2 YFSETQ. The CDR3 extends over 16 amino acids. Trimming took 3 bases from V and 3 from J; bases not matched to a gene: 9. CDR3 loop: CASSSGTDLSYNEQFF. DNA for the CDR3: TGCGCCAGCAGCTCCGGGACAGATCTTAGCTACAATGAGCAGTTCTTC.

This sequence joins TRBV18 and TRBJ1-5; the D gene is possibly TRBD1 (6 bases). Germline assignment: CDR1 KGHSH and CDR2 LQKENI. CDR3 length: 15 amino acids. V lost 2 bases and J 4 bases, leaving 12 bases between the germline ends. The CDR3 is CASSPTSTGNQPQHF. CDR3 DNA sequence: TGTGCCAGCTCACCAACTTCTACAGGGAATCAGCCCCAGCATTTT.

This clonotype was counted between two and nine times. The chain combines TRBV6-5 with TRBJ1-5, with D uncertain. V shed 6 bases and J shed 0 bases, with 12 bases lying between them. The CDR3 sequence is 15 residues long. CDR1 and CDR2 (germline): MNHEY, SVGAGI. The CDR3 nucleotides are TGTGCCAGCAGGCTCGGGAGGCTTAGCAATCAGCCCCAGCATTTT. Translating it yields CASRLGRLSNQPQHF.

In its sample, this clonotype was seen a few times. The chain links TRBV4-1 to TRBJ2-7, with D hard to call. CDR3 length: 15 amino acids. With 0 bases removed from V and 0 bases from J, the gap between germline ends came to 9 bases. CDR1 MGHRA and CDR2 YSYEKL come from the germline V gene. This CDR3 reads CASSQETKASYEQYF. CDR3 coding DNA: TGCGCCAGCAGCCAAGAAACTAAGGCCTCCTACGAGCAGTACTTC.